This TCR beta chain was profiled in a study of shared clonotypes between healthy human individuals. About the research overall: The study used three CD4 naive, three CD4 memory, two CD8 naive and one CD8 memory plate per donor.

In the case of this clone: As yet, its antigen is unknown.

The authors split each subset's genomic DNA evenly across several immunoSEQ plates. Only in-frame clones appear in the TCRdb table, and some are missing; sequencing was by immunoSEQ multiplex PCR. The sample contains about 1,900,000 clones, around 96% of which appear only once. V lost 6 bases, J lost 7 bases, and 5 bases stayed unmatched. The CDR3 is 14 amino acids. Germline V CDR1 and CDR2: SGHTA, FQGTGA. Study outcomes and limitations: Shared clonotypes across all four donors exceeded non-shared ones in generation probability.

It was CD45RO-negative cells, positively selected for CCR7, that made up naive CD8 cells, with terminally differentiated effector memory CD45RA+ cells excluded. The healthy adult donors were HIV-negative and reported no recent acute infections or vaccinations. The chain links TRBV7-3 to TRBJ2-2; 10 bases are shared with TRBD2. This clonotype originated in a man aged 18 to 30 in good health. Material for sequencing was naive CD8+ T cells sorted from blood. Written as DNA, the CDR3 is TGTGCCAGCAGTTACGGACTAGCGGTCGGGGAGCTGTTTTTT. It encodes CASSYGLAVGELFF.